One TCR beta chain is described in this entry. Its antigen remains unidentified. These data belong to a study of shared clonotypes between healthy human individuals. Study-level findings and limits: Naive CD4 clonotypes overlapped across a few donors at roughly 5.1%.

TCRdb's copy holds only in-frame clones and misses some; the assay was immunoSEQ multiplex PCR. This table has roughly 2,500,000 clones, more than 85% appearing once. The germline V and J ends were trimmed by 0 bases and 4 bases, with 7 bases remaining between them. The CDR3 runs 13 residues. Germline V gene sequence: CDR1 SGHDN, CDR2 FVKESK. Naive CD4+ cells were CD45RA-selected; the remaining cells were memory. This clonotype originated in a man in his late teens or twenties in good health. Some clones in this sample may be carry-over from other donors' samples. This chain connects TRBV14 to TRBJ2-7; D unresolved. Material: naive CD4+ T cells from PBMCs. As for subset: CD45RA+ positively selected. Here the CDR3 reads CASSQEAPYEQYF. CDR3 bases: TGTGCCAGCAGCCAAGAAGCCCCATACGAGCAGTACTTC.